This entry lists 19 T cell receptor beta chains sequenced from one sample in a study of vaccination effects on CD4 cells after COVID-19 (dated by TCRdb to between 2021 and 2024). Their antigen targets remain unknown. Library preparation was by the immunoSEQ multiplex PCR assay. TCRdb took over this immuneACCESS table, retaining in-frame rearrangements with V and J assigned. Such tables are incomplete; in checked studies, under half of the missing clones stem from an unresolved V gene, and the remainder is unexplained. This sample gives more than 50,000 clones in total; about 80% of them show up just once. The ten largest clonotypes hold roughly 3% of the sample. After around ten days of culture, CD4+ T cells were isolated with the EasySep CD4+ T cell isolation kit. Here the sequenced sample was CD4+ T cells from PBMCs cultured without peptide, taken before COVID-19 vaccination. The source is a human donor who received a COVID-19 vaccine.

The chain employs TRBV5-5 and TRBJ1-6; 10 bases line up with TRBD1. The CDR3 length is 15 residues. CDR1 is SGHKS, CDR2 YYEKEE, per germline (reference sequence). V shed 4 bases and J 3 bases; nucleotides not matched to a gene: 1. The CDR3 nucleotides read TGTGCCAGCAGCGGGGACAGGGGCTATAATTCACCCCTCCACTTT. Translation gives CASSGDRGYNSPLHF.

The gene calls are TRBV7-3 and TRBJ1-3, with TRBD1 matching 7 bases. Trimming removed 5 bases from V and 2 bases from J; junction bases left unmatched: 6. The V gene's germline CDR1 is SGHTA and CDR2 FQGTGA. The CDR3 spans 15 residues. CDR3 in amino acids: CASSPDRAAGNTIYF. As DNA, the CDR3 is TGTGCCAGCAGCCCCGACAGGGCAGCTGGAAACACCATATATTTT.

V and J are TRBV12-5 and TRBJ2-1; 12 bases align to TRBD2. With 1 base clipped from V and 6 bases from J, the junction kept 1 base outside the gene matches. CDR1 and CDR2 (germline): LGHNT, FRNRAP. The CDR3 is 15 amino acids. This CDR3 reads CASGLASGGVNEQFF. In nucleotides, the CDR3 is TGTGCTAGTGGTTTGGCTAGCGGGGGGGTCAATGAGCAGTTCTTC. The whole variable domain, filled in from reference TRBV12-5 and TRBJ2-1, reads DARVTQTPRHKVTEMGQEVTMRCQPILGHNTVFWYRQTMMQGLELLAYFRNRAPLDDSGMPKDRFSAEMPDATLATLKIQPSEPRDSAVYFCASGLASGGVNEQFFGPGTRLTVL.

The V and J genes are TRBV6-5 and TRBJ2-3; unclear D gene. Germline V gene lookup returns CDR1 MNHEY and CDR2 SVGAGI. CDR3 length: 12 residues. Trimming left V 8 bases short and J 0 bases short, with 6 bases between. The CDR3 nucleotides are TGTGCCAGCGCGGACAGCACAGATACGCAGTATTTT. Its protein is CASADSTDTQYF.

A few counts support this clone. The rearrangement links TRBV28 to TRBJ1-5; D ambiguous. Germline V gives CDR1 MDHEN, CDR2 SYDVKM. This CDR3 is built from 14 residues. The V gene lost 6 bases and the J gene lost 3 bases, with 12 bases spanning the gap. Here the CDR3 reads CASSPGRDNQPQHF. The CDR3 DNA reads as TGTGCCAGCAGCCCCGGACGGGACAATCAGCCCCAGCATTTT.

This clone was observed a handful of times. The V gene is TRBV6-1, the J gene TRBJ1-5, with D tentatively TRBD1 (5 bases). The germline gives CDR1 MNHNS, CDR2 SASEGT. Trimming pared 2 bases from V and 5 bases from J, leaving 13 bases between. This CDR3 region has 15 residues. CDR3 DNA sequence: TGTGCCAGCAGTGAAAGGGCAGGGCGGGATCAGCCCCAGCATTTT. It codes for CASSERAGRDQPQHF.

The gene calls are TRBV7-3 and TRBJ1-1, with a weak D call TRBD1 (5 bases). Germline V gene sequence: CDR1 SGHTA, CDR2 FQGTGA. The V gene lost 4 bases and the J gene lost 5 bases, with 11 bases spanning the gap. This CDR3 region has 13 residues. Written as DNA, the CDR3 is TGTGCCAGCAGCTGGGGTGGGGGGACTGAAGCTTTCTTT. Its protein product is CASSWGGGTEAFF.

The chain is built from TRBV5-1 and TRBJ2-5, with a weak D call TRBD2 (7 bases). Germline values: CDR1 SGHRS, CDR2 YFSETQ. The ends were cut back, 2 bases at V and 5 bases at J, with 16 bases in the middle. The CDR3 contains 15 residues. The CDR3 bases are TGCGCCAGCAGCTTCGGGGGGCCGTCAGGGGAGACCCAGTACTTC. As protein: CASSFGGPSGETQYF.

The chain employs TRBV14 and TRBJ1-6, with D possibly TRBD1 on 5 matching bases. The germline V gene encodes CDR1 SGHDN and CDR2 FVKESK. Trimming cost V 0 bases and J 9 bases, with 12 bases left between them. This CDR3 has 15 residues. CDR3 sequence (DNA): TGTGCCAGCAGCCAAGAGGGGACGGCAGTTTCACCCCTCCACTTT. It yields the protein CASSQEGTAVSPLHF.

In DNA form, the CDR3 reads TGTGCCAGCAGCTTAGGAACCCACTTGAACACTGAAGCTTTCTTT. Its protein product is CASSLGTHLNTEAFF. This chain connects TRBV7-8 to TRBJ1-1; no reliable D call. The V and J ends lost 1 base and 0 bases respectively, with 9 bases between them. Germline V gives CDR1 SGHVS, CDR2 FQNEAQ. The CDR3 sequence is 15 residues long.

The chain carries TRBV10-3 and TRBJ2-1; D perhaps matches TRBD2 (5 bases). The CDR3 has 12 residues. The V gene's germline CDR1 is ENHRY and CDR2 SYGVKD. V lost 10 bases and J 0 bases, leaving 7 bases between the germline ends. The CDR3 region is CASAGSYNEQFF. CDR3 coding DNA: TGTGCCAGCGCGGGCTCCTACAATGAGCAGTTCTTC.

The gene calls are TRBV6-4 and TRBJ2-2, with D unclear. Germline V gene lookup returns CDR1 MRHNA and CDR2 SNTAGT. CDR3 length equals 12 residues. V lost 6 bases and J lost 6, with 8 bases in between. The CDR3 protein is CASRNGAGELFF. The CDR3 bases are TGTGCCAGCAGGAATGGGGCCGGGGAGCTGTTTTTT.

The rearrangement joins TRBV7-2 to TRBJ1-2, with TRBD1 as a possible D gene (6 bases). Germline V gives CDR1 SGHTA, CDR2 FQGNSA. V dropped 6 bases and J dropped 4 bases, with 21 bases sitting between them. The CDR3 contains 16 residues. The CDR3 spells CASRRALGGAGYGYTF. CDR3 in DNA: TGTGCCAGCAGACGCGCACTGGGGGGGGCGGGCTATGGCTACACCTTC.

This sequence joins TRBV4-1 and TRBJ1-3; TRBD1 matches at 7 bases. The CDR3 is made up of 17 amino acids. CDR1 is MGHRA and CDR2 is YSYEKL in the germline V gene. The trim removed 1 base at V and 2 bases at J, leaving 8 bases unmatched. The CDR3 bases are TGCGCCAGCAGCCAAGCGAATCTCGGGACAGCTGGAAACACCATATATTTT. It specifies CASSQANLGTAGNTIYF.

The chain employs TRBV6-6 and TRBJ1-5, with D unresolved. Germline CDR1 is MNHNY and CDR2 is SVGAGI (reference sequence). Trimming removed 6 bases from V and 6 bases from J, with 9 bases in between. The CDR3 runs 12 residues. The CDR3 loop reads CASSYGFQPQHF. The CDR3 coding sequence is TGTGCCAGCAGCTACGGGTTTCAGCCCCAGCATTTT.

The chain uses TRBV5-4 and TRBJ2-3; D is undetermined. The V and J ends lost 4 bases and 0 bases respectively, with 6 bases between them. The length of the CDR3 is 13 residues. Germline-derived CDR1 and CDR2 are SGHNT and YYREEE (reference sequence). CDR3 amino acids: CASSTGSTDTQYF. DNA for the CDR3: TGTGCCAGCAGCACCGGTAGCACAGATACGCAGTATTTT.

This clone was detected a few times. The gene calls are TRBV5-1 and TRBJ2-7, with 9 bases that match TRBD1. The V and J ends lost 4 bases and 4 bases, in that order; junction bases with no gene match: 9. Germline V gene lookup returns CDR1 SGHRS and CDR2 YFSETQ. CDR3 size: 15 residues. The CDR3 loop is CASSKTGGGLYEQYV. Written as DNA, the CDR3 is TGCGCCAGCAGCAAAACAGGGGGCGGGTTATACGAGCAGTACGTC.

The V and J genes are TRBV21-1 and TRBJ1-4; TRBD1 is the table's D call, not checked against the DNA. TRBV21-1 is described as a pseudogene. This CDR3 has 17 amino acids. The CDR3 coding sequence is TGTGCCAGCAGCTCCCCACCACCAGGCAGGGTAAACGAAAAACTGTTTTTT. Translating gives CASSSPPPGRVNEKLFF.

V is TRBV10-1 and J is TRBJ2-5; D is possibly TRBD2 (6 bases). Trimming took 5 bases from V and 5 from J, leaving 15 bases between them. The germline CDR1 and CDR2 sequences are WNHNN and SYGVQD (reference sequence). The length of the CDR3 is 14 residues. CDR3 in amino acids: CASSSGQDLETQYF. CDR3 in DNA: TGCGCCAGCAGTAGCGGGCAGGACCTTGAGACCCAGTACTTC.